These 27 T cell receptor beta chains originate from one sample sequenced in a study of blood T cell repertoires in COVID-19. Measured with immunoSEQ multiplex PCR; TCRdb has only the in-frame clones, and not every one. Here the sample spans 60,000 to 85,000 clones, roughly 80% being singletons. The sample consisted of peripheral blood. The receptors here all came from a man aged 70 or older who had recovered from COVID-19.

The chain employs TRBV5-6 and TRBJ1-4, with 9 bases fitting TRBD1. This CDR3 contains 13 residues. Germline V gives CDR1 SGHDT, CDR2 YYEEEE. V trimming: 3 bases; J trimming: 8 bases; junction bases outside the gene matches: 2. The CDR3 DNA reads TGTGCCAGCAGCTGGGACAGGGAAGAAAAACTGTTTTTT. Its translation is CASSWDREEKLFF. The full variable domain, completed using reference TRBV5-6 and TRBJ1-4, is DAGVTQSPTHLIKTRGQQVTLRCSPKSGHDTVSWYQQALGQGPQFIFQYYEEEERQRGNFPDRFSGHQFPNYSSELNVNALLLGDSALYLCASSWDREEKLFFGSGTQLSVL.

The CDR3, as DNA: TGTGCCAGCAGTTTCAATTCAGGGGGTCGGCCCCAGCATTTT. Its translation: CASSFNSGGRPQHF. V and J are TRBV27 and TRBJ1-5; TRBD1 matches 7 bases. Germline values: CDR1 MNHEY, CDR2 SMNVEV (reference sequence). Trimming at V came to 3 bases and at J to 9 bases, leaving 8 bases not matched to a gene. This CDR3 spans 14 amino acids.

This chain joins TRBV9 and TRBJ1-6, with D tentatively TRBD1 (5 bases). The CDR3 spans 14 residues. V was pared by 5 bases and J by 5 bases, with 11 bases between. Germline loops: CDR1 SGDLS, CDR2 YYNGEE. CDR3 DNA: TGTGCCAGCAGGGACTGGGGGGATAATTCACCCCTCCACTTT. Its translation: CASRDWGDNSPLHF.

This CDR3 reads CSVVEGTVDYNEQFF. CDR3 sequence (DNA): TGCAGCGTTGTGGAGGGGACAGTGGACTACAATGAGCAGTTCTTC. This chain joins TRBV29-1 and TRBJ2-1; D may be TRBD1 (7 bases). The V end was cut by 4 bases, the J end by 3 bases, with 16 bases between. The length of the CDR3 is 15 residues. Germline values: CDR1 SQVTM, CDR2 ANQGSEA.

The J gene is TRBJ1-5, the V gene TRBV6-2 or TRBV6-3; no definite D call. Germline V gene lookup returns CDR1 MNHEY and CDR2 SVGEGT. The germline V and J ends were trimmed by 6 bases and 2 bases, with 11 bases remaining between them. The CDR3 totals 14 residues. The CDR3 loop is CASSSHGGNQPQHF. The CDR3 bases are TGTGCCAGCAGCTCACACGGGGGCAATCAGCCCCAGCATTTT.

V usage is TRBV19 and J usage is TRBJ2-7, with D maybe TRBD2 (5 bases). Per the germline V gene, CDR1 is LNHDA and CDR2 is SQIVND (reference sequence). Trimming removed 5 bases at V and 3 bases at J, with 17 bases between. The CDR3 spans 15 residues. CDR3 residues: CASSSGIGRYYEQYF. The CDR3 DNA is TGTGCCAGTAGTTCCGGGATAGGCAGGTACTACGAGCAGTACTTC.

Only a few counts were recorded for this clone. This chain links TRBV5-1 with TRBJ1-2, with D maybe TRBD1 (5 bases). V was shortened by 0 bases and J by 0 bases, with 15 bases between the two germline ends. Germline V gene lookup returns CDR1 SGHRS and CDR2 YFSETQ. The CDR3 length is 17 residues. The CDR3 reads CASSLGQPTSSNYGYTF. For the CDR3, the DNA is TGCGCCAGCAGCTTGGGACAGCCCACTTCGTCTAACTATGGCTACACCTTC. Supplemented by reference TRBV5-1 and TRBJ1-2, the full variable domain reads KAGVTQTPRYLIKTRGQQVTLSCSPISGHRSVSWYQQTPGQGLQFLFEYFSETQRNKGNFPGRFSGRQFSNSRSEMNVSTLELGDSALYLCASSLGQPTSSNYGYTFGSGTRLTVV.

The chain combines TRBV10-3 with TRBJ1-4, with 8 bases fitting TRBD1. V trimming: 4 bases; J trimming: 6 bases; junction bases outside the gene matches: 7. This CDR3 is built from 15 residues. Germline values: CDR1 ENHRY, CDR2 SYGVKD. The CDR3 here is CAISVRQGSDEKLFF. For the CDR3, the DNA is TGTGCCATCAGTGTACGACAGGGGTCGGATGAAAAACTGTTTTTT.

The J gene is TRBJ1-3, the V gene TRBV18, with TRBD1 identical over 8 bases. Germline V gives CDR1 KGHSH, CDR2 LQKENI. This CDR3 spans 16 amino acids. The V and J ends lost 2 bases and 0 bases, in that order; junction bases with no gene match: 3. CDR3 in amino acids: CASSPGTGPSGNTIYF. CDR3 DNA sequence: TGTGCCAGCTCACCAGGGACAGGACCCTCTGGAAACACCATATATTTT.

The chain joins TRBV5-6 to TRBJ2-3, with TRBD2 matching over 11 bases. The CDR3 runs 17 residues. With V trimmed by 1 base and J by 1 base, 5 bases remained unmatched. Germline lookup yields CDR1 SGHDT and CDR2 YYEEEE. The CDR3 coding sequence is TGTGCCAGCAGCTTGTACCTAGCGGGAGGTGGCACAGATACGCAGTATTTT. Translated: CASSLYLAGGGTDTQYF.

The chain links TRBV6-2 or TRBV6-3 to TRBJ2-5, with 12 positions matching TRBD1. J was trimmed by 4 bases and V by 6 bases; bases with no gene match: 12. Germline CDR1 is MNHEY and CDR2 is SVGEGT. This CDR3 has 17 residues. In DNA form, the CDR3 reads TGTGCCAGCAGCCCATTCCCGGGACAGGGGGCATCAGAGACCCAGTACTTC. Its translation is CASSPFPGQGASETQYF.

The CDR3, as DNA: TGTGCCAGCAGCCCCCTACTCACTAGCGAACCCATCTACGAGCAGTACTTC. Translating it yields CASSPLLTSEPIYEQYF. The chain uses TRBV4-2 and TRBJ2-7; 7 nucleotides agree with TRBD2. The V gene end was trimmed by 4 bases and the J gene end by 3 bases; junction bases not matched to a gene: 15. In germline, CDR1 is LGHNA, CDR2 YNFKEQ. The CDR3 extends over 17 amino acids.

The chain carries TRBV6-2 or TRBV6-3 and TRBJ2-7, with TRBD1 matching 9 bases. The CDR3 runs to 15 residues. The trim removed 5 bases at V and 6 bases at J, leaving 11 bases unmatched. CDR1 is MNHEY and CDR2 is SVGEGT in the germline V gene. CDR3 amino acids: CASSDPGQGTFEQYF. CDR3 DNA: TGTGCCAGCAGTGATCCGGGACAGGGTACTTTCGAGCAGTACTTC.

This clone showed up just once. The V and J genes are TRBV6-1 and TRBJ2-5; 8 bases map to TRBD1. V shed 2 bases, J shed 7 bases, and the junction held 3 bases outside the gene matches. The germline gives CDR1 MNHNS, CDR2 SASEGT. The length of the CDR3 is 13 residues. The CDR3 DNA sequence: TGTGCCAGCAGTGAACAGGGGGCAGGGACCCAGTACTTC. Its protein product is CASSEQGAGTQYF.

The gene calls are TRBV6-5 and TRBJ2-7; TRBD1 aligns across 9 bases. Per germline, CDR1 MNHEY and CDR2 SVGAGI. The CDR3 consists of 13 residues. The V segment lost 7 bases and the J segment 7 bases; nucleotides outside the gene matches: 8. In DNA form, the CDR3 reads TGTGCCAGCACCACAGGGGGCAGGATGGAGCAGTACTTC. Its translation is CASTTGGRMEQYF.

This clone showed up just once. This chain joins TRBV28 and TRBJ1-1, with D possibly matching TRBD1 (5 bases). CDR1 MDHEN and CDR2 SYDVKM come from the germline V gene. V dropped 2 bases and J dropped 1 base, with 11 bases sitting between them. The CDR3 is 15 residues long. The CDR3 DNA reads TGTGCCAGCAGTTTAACTCAGGGTAGGAACACTGAAGCTTTCTTT. It codes for CASSLTQGRNTEAFF.

The chain links TRBV5-1 to TRBJ1-1; 7 nucleotides align to TRBD1. After removal of 0 bases from V and 7 bases from J, the junction contained 9 bases not matched to a gene. CDR3 size: 15 residues. The V gene's germline CDR1 is SGHRS and CDR2 YFSETQ. DNA of the CDR3: TGCGCCAGCAGCTTGGATGATGGGACAGTCCTTGAAGCTTTCTTT. Its protein is CASSLDDGTVLEAFF. Filled out from reference TRBV5-1 and TRBJ1-1, the complete variable domain reads KAGVTQTPRYLIKTRGQQVTLSCSPISGHRSVSWYQQTPGQGLQFLFEYFSETQRNKGNFPGRFSGRQFSNSRSEMNVSTLELGDSALYLCASSLDDGTVLEAFFGQGTRLTVV.

This chain joins TRBV7-2 and TRBJ2-3; D is perhaps TRBD2 (5 bases). The V end lost 6 bases, the J end lost 3 bases, and 13 bases lay between the germline ends. The CDR3 totals 14 residues. Germline CDR1 SGHTA, CDR2 FQGNSA. The CDR3 region has the DNA TGTGCCAGCAGTCAGCTACTAGGTACAGATACGCAGTATTTT. Residues: CASSQLLGTDTQYF. The entire variable domain, with the rest obtained from reference TRBV7-2 and TRBJ2-3, is as follows: GAGVSQSPSNKVTEKGKDVELRCDPISGHTALYWYRQSLGQGLEFLIYFQGNSAPDKSGLPSDRFSAERTGGSVSTLTIQRTQQEDSAVYLCASSQLLGTDTQYFGPGTRLTVL.

The V and J genes are TRBV6-5 and TRBJ2-1, with a tentative D call TRBD2 (7 bases). Germline CDR1 is MNHEY and CDR2 is SVGAGI. Trimming removed 2 bases at V and 5 bases at J, with 10 bases between. The CDR3 spans 14 residues. The CDR3 DNA follows: TGTGCCAGCAGTTACGGGGGGGCCCACAATGAGCAGTTCTTC. Its translation is CASSYGGAHNEQFF.

About this clone: Other DNA variants within this sample encode the same CDR3. The chain employs TRBV7-9 and TRBJ2-3; D is possibly TRBD1 (5 bases). Germline lookup yields CDR1 SEHNR and CDR2 FQNEAQ (reference sequence). The V end lost 1 base, the J end lost 2 bases, and 10 bases lay between the germline ends. The CDR3 is made up of 15 amino acids. In DNA form, the CDR3 reads TGTGCCAGCAGCTTAGTAGGCAGGGACACAGATACGCAGTATTTT. Translating it yields CASSLVGRDTDTQYF.

This sequence joins TRBV19 and TRBJ2-7, with TRBD2 matching 8 bases. V shed 2 bases and J 5 bases; nucleotides not matched to a gene: 11. Germline lookup yields CDR1 LNHDA and CDR2 SQIVND (reference sequence). The CDR3 loop spans 16 amino acids. The CDR3 DNA follows: TGTGCCAGTAGTATAAGTCGGGGGGGCTCTTGGGACGAGCAGTACTTC. Its translation is CASSISRGGSWDEQYF.

The V and J genes are TRBV28 and TRBJ1-2; no clear D gene. V gave up 6 bases and J gave up 0 bases, with 2 bases separating them. Germline-derived CDR1 and CDR2 are MDHEN and SYDVKM. This CDR3 spans 11 amino acids. CDR3 in DNA: TGTGCCAGCAGCACTAACTATGGCTACACCTTC. It yields the protein CASSTNYGYTF.

The chain recombines TRBV6-6 with TRBJ1-6, with D possibly matching TRBD1 (6 bases). The germline V gene has CDR1 MNHNY and CDR2 SVGAGI (reference sequence). The CDR3 loop spans 16 amino acids. With 0 bases removed from V and 5 bases from J, the gap between germline ends came to 11 bases. CDR3 in DNA: TGTGCCAGCAGTTACTCGGGGGGGGCTGATAATTCACCCCTCCACTTT. This sequence encodes CASSYSGGADNSPLHF.

This chain links TRBV28 with TRBJ1-4; D is unresolved. This CDR3 has 12 amino acids. The germline V and J ends were trimmed by 10 bases and 5 bases, with 11 bases remaining between them. Germline lookup yields CDR1 MDHEN and CDR2 SYDVKM. CDR3 sequence (DNA): TGTGCCACAGTTGGAGGGAATGAAAAACTGTTTTTT. Translated, it gives CATVGGNEKLFF.

V and J are TRBV6-1 and TRBJ2-7, with 8 bases lining up with TRBD2. Germline CDR1 is MNHNS and CDR2 is SASEGT. V lost 3 bases to trimming and J lost 6 bases; unmatched junction nucleotides: 13. The CDR3 runs 16 residues. The chain's CDR3 is CASSDGGPAGAGEQYF. CDR3 bases: TGTGCCAGCAGTGACGGGGGCCCAGCGGGAGCTGGCGAGCAGTACTTC.

The count of this clone is one. This chain uses TRBV2 with TRBJ2-4, with 13 bases identical to TRBD2. V gave up 6 bases and J gave up 8 bases; unmatched junction bases: 7. This CDR3 has 15 amino acids. Germline V gene lookup returns CDR1 SNHLY and CDR2 FYNNEI. The CDR3 nucleotides read TGTGCCAGCAGCCGGACTAGCGGGAGCGGGTACATTCAGTACTTC. This gives the protein CASSRTSGSGYIQYF.

This rearrangement joins TRBV7-7 to TRBJ2-5, with D maybe TRBD1 (5 bases). Germline lookup yields CDR1 SSHAT and CDR2 FNYEAQ (reference sequence). The CDR3 loop spans 14 amino acids. Trimming pared 7 bases from V and 7 bases from J, leaving 19 bases between. CDR3 bases: TGTGCCAGCACCGAGCCTGGGGCCTCGGGGACCCAGTACTTC. Amino acid sequence: CASTEPGASGTQYF.